Sequencing of this TCR beta chain was carried out in a study of response to subunit inactivated influenza vaccine. Germline CDR1 and CDR2: SEHNR and FQNEAQ (reference sequence). CDR3 length: 15 residues. Trimming removed 2 bases at V and 6 bases at J, with 13 bases between. TCRdb used MiXCR to reprocess the RT-PCR reads, holding one entry per CDR3 protein. Of around 600,000 distinct CDR3 sequences in the sample, 11% were seen once. This sample was also put to use in a study of T cells expressing NK-cell markers. That work states: Generation of TCR beta cDNA was performed by 5'RACE template switching incorporating UMIs. Investigators obtained TCR beta repertoires from sorted CD3+CD56+NKG2C+, CD3+CD56+NKG2C- and CD3+CD56-NKG2C+ T cells. Most of the eight sequenced donors tested HCMV-seropositive; one tested seronegative. Specificity for HCMV among expanded NKG2C+ T cell clones was not established.

Sequenced material: PBMCs from blood, taken on the day of vaccination. The chain links TRBV7-9 to TRBJ2-2; no firm D call. The receptor was isolated from a man aged 50-60 years who received an inactivated influenza vaccine. Here the CDR3 reads CASSLLSDRAGELFF. CDR3 nucleotide sequence: TGTGCCAGCAGCTTACTTTCGGATAGGGCCGGGGAGCTGTTTTTT.